Reported below is one T cell receptor beta chain. What it binds is not known. The data are from a study of cytomegalovirus exposure and HLA in healthy donors. Notes on the study in general: Presence/absence analyses supposed approximately even sequencing depth among donors.

The PCR had 60 Vbeta and 13 Jbeta primers. The authors' processing: In a later analysis, of 79 million or so unique beta chains, roughly 9.9 million appeared in at least two donors. Profiling relied on immunoSEQ multiplex PCR, and the TCRdb table lists in-frame clones only, not all of them. That table is the source of V, J and clone size, and D and trimming were worked out from the DNA. This listing includes 65,000 to 95,000 clones. The CDR3 consists of 15 residues. The germline V gene has CDR1 LGHNA and CDR2 YNFKEQ. V lost 3 bases to trimming and J lost 2 bases, with 12 bases between them. The sample was PBMCs. This chain connects TRBV4-2 to TRBJ2-3; a possible D gene is TRBD1 (5 bases). The receptor comes from a female donor in good health and CMV-seropositive. The CDR3 is CASSHHKGNTDTQYF. CDR3 DNA: TGTGCCAGCAGCCACCACAAGGGGAACACAGATACGCAGTATTTT.